This TCR beta chain was sequenced for a study of blood T cell repertoires in COVID-19. Sequenced by immunoSEQ multiplex PCR; TCRdb stores in-frame clones only, minus some. Among approximately 40,000 clones, less than 95% were seen once, and the ten largest hold 4.8%. Germline CDR1 SGHDN, CDR2 FVKESK. This CDR3 has 14 amino acids. V lost 4 bases, J lost 0 bases, and 10 bases lay in between. This clone appeared a single time. The gene calls are TRBV14 and TRBJ2-7; D might be TRBD2 (5 bases). The receptor was derived from a human donor in a cohort sampled during active COVID-19. The sample taken for sequencing was peripheral blood. CDR3 amino acids: CASSRGSVSYEQYF. The CDR3, as DNA: TGTGCCAGCAGCCGAGGGAGCGTCTCCTACGAGCAGTACTTC.